The sequence of this T cell receptor (beta chain) was determined in a study of CD8+ T cells in alopecia areata. Deletions cut 6 bases from V and 4 bases from J, with 15 bases between. Germline values: CDR1 GTSNPN, CDR2 SVGIG (reference sequence). The CDR3 is made up of 13 amino acids. Isolated RNA was reverse transcribed into cDNA used as the sequencing template. The protocol was immunoSEQ multiplex PCR, while the TCRdb copy is restricted to in-frame clones and leaves out a portion. The table includes roughly 100,000 clones, less than 70% detected once. Notes on this clone: The antigen remains unidentified.

Study outcomes and limitations: Higher clonality and more expanded CD8+ clones appeared in lesional than normal scalp. Scalp samples also yield sequences from resident alphabeta T cells of normal skin. Whereas mice showed it more clearly, TCR sharing across patients was murkier, possibly because of HLA.

From PBMCs, CD4+ and CD8+ T cells were sorted. The source material was CD4+ T cells sorted from blood. V usage is TRBV30 and J usage is TRBJ1-2; weak D call: TRBD1 (5 bases). This clonotype originated in a human donor in good health. CDR3 loop: CACPRTGTYGYTF. The CDR3 bases are TGTGCCTGCCCCCGAACGGGGACCTATGGCTACACCTTC.